This T cell receptor (beta chain) was recovered during a study of cytomegalovirus exposure and HLA in healthy donors. CDR3 length equals 16 residues. CDR1 and CDR2 (germline): MDHEN, SYDVKM. The trim removed 2 bases at V and 3 bases at J, leaving 7 bases unmatched. This PCR relied on a set of 60 Vbeta primers and 13 Jbeta primers. Measured with immunoSEQ multiplex PCR; TCRdb has only the in-frame clones, and not every one. Among some 150,000 clones listed, about four fifths were seen once. The chain uses TRBV28 and TRBJ1-1, with 9 bases matching TRBD1. The receptor's source is a man aged 25 to 40 in good health and CMV-seronegative. The sequencing input was PBMCs. The CDR3 is CASSLGAQGADTEAFF. DNA of the CDR3: TGTGCCAGCAGTTTAGGGGCACAGGGGGCCGACACTGAAGCTTTCTTT.